The 12 T cell receptor beta chains presented below share a single source sample, sequenced in a study of CD8 T cells in ankylosing spondylitis. Study results and caveats: Within ankylosing spondylitis blood, a TCR beta motif made up of eight or nine highly homologous variants appeared to be characteristic.

Their antigens are not known. TCRdb re-called the 5' RACE reads with MiXCR, one entry per CDR3 protein. Seen here are about 480,000 distinct CDR3 sequences, over 15% observed once, and the top ten hold approximately 0.97%. The sequenced sample consisted of blood, either unsorted or a sorted T cell fraction (not recorded which). All receptors derive from a male donor with ankylosing spondylitis.

This clonotype has ten or more counts. The CDR3 sequence is CASSERGASDEQFF. CDR3 DNA sequence: TGCGCCAGCAGCGAACGGGGGGCTAGCGATGAGCAGTTCTTC. The V and J genes are TRBV5-1 and TRBJ2-1, with D perhaps TRBD2 (7 bases). CDR3 size: 14 residues. Between the trimmed V and J ends, which lost 4 bases and 8 bases, there was a span of 16 bases. Germline V lookup: CDR1 SGHRS, CDR2 YFSETQ.

In this sample, this clonotype turned up a few times. The V and J genes are TRBV27 and TRBJ2-7; 9 nucleotides match TRBD2. With V trimmed by 10 bases and J by 0 bases, 7 bases remained unmatched. From germline, CDR1 is MNHEY and CDR2 SMNVEV (reference sequence). This CDR3 is 14 amino acids long. The CDR3: CATALAGYSYEQYF. CDR3 sequence (DNA): TGTGCCACCGCTCTAGCGGGGTACTCCTACGAGCAGTACTTC.

This clonotype appeared a few times. This sequence joins TRBV24-1 and TRBJ2-3, with a possible D match to TRBD1 (6 bases). The germline gives CDR1 KGHDR, CDR2 SFDVKD. This CDR3 has 13 residues. Trimming cost V 4 bases and J 4 bases, with 8 bases left between them. The CDR3 DNA reads TGTGCCACCAGTGAGGGGGCTCCAGATACGCAGTATTTT. It translates to CATSEGAPDTQYF.

In its sample, this clonotype was seen a few times. The chain joins TRBV6-2 or TRBV6-3 to TRBJ1-5, with D perhaps matching TRBD1 (5 bases). Between the trimmed V and J ends, which lost 6 bases and 1 base, there was a span of 16 bases. The CDR3 totals 16 residues. Germline-derived CDR1 and CDR2 are MNHEY and SVGEGT. CDR3 loop: CASSTDRIRSNQPQHF. The CDR3 DNA reads as TGTGCCAGCAGCACAGACAGAATTAGAAGCAATCAGCCCCAGCATTTT.

The CDR3 spells CAISQTSGTYEQYF. In DNA, the CDR3 is TGTGCCATCAGCCAGACTAGCGGTACGTACGAGCAGTACTTC. This chain connects TRBV10-3 to TRBJ2-7, with 9 positions matching TRBD2. The CDR3 is made up of 14 amino acids. The J segment lost 4 bases and the V segment lost 6 bases, leaving 7 bases of the junction unmatched. Per the germline V gene, CDR1 is ENHRY and CDR2 is SYGVKD.

The V and J genes are TRBV30 and TRBJ1-1, with D perhaps matching TRBD1 (5 bases). Per the germline V gene, CDR1 is GTSNPN and CDR2 is SVGIG (reference sequence). The CDR3 contains 10 residues. V was shortened by 6 bases and J by 9 bases, with 11 bases between the two germline ends. CDR3 coding DNA: TGTGCCTGTTCCGGGACTAAAGCTTTCTTT. Translating gives CACSGTKAFF.

The V and J genes are TRBV6-5 and TRBJ1-1; tentative D call: TRBD1 (5 bases). Trimming shortened V by 2 bases and J by 1 base, and 8 bases separated the two germline ends. This CDR3 region has 14 residues. The germline V gene has CDR1 MNHEY and CDR2 SVGAGI. The chain's CDR3 is CASSYPQGNTEAFF. DNA for the CDR3: TGTGCCAGCAGTTACCCCCAGGGGAACACTGAAGCTTTCTTT.

This clonotype was seen only a few times. This chain connects TRBV20-1 to TRBJ2-7, with 12 bases that match TRBD1. CDR3 size: 13 residues. CDR1 is DFQATT, CDR2 SNEGSKA, per germline (reference sequence). Germline trimming cut 4 bases from V and 12 bases from J; bases unmatched to any gene: 10. The CDR3 bases are TGCAGTGCTAAGGTCCCGGGACAGGGGGCACGGTACTTC. This sequence encodes CSAKVPGQGARYF.

V usage is TRBV2 and J usage is TRBJ2-2; D call uncertain. Germline CDR1 and CDR2: SNHLY and FYNNEI. This CDR3 has 13 amino acids. The ends were cut back, 1 base at V and 6 bases at J, with 6 bases in the middle. CDR3 DNA sequence: TGTGCCAGCAGTGAAGTACGGGCCGGGGAGCTGTTTTTT. This translates into CASSEVRAGELFF.

The gene calls are TRBV7-9 and TRBJ1-6; 7 bases fit TRBD1. CDR1 and CDR2 (germline): SEHNR, FQNEAQ (reference sequence). The length of the CDR3 is 14 residues. V trimming: 9 bases; J trimming: 9 bases; junction bases outside the gene matches: 11. CDR3 protein: CASAQGMFGSPLHF. Here the CDR3 DNA reads TGTGCCAGTGCACAGGGGATGTTTGGTTCACCCCTCCACTTT.

This chain connects TRBV3-1 to TRBJ2-1; D unclear. Germline V gene lookup returns CDR1 LGHDT and CDR2 YNNKEL (reference sequence). The CDR3 runs to 11 residues. V lost 5 bases and J lost 6, with 5 bases in between. This CDR3 reads CASSNSNEQFF. The CDR3 DNA is TGTGCCAGCAGCAACTCCAATGAGCAGTTCTTC.

This clonotype has ten or more counts. The chain couples TRBV5-1 to TRBJ2-7; D uncertain. V lost 5 bases and J 2 bases, leaving 17 bases between the germline ends. The CDR3 length is 15 residues. Germline CDR1 and CDR2: SGHRS and YFSETQ. The DNA for the CDR3 is TGCGCCAGCAGAGGAATTGACCAGCCTCCCTACGAGCAGTACTTC. Its translation: CASRGIDQPPYEQYF.